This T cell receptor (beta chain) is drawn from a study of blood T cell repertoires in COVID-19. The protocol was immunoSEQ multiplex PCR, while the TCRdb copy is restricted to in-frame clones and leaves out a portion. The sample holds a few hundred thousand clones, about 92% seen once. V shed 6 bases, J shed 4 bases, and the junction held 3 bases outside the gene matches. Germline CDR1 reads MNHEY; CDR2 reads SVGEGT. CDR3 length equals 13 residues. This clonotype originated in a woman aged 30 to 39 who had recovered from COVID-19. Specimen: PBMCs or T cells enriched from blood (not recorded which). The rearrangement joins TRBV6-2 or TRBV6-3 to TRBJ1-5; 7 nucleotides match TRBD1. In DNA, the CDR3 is TGTGCCAGCAGCCGGGACAGTAATCAGCCCCAGCATTTT. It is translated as CASSRDSNQPQHF.